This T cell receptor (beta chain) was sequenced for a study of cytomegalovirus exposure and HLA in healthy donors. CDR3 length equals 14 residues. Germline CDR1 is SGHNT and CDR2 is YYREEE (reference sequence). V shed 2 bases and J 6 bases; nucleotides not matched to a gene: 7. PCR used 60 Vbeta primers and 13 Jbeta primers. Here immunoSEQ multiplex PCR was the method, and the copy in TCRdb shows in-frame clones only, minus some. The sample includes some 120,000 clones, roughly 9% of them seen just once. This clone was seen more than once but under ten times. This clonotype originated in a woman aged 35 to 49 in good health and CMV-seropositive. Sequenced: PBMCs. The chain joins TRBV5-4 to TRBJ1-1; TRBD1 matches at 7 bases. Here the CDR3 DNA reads TGTGCCAGCAGCTTTTGGGGGACAGTGCCTGAAGCTTTCTTT. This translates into CASSFWGTVPEAFF.